This T cell receptor (beta chain) was sequenced in a study of blood T cell repertoires in COVID-19. TCRdb's copy holds only in-frame clones and misses some; the assay was immunoSEQ multiplex PCR. This sample has 200,000 to 250,000 clones, with 80% found just once. The CDR3 runs to 20 residues. Germline V lookup: CDR1 LGHDT, CDR2 YNNKEL (reference sequence). V dropped 4 bases and J dropped 1; count of bases not matched to a gene: 18. Sequencing was performed on peripheral blood. The V gene is TRBV3-1 (or the pseudogene TRBV3-2), the J gene TRBJ2-1; 8 bases fit TRBD2. This TCR was recovered from a woman in her 70s with acute or convalescent COVID-19. CDR3 nucleotides: TGTGCCAGCAGCCCTAAAGCGGGAGATTTTGTTAGTTATTCCTACAATGAGCAGTTCTTC. It is translated as CASSPKAGDFVSYSYNEQFF.